The T cell receptor beta chain under discussion was sequenced for a study of tumor-infiltrating lymphocytes in primary liver carcinoma. The CDR3 contains 14 residues. The V gene's germline CDR1 is MDHEN and CDR2 SYDVKM. The ends lost 8 bases at V and 4 bases at J; junction bases unmatched: 5. The source material, about 18-31 mg of unsorted bulk tissue, was used to co-extract RNA and DNA. Constant-region priming of around 530 ng total RNA yielded TCR beta cDNA. Amplification in three nested multiplex PCR rounds with slightly modified ARM-PCR gave rise to TCR beta libraries. The first two PCR rounds used TRBV1-TRBV30 forward primers with a C-beta reverse primer, about 10 cycles each. In TCRdb, the multiplex PCR reads were re-called with MiXCR into one record per CDR3 protein. The table shows approximately 110,000 distinct CDR3 sequences, with approximately 70% occurring only once.

This sequence joins TRBV28 and TRBJ1-1, with 12 bases matching TRBD1. The sequenced sample consisted of liver tumor tissue from sampling region 1. Described subset: tumor region T1, superior pole. This receptor was taken from a woman in her fifties or sixties with primary liver carcinoma and hepatitis B virus infection. The CDR3 spells CASGTGGVGTEAFF. The CDR3 DNA is TGTGCCAGCGGGACAGGGGGCGTAGGCACTGAAGCTTTCTTT.